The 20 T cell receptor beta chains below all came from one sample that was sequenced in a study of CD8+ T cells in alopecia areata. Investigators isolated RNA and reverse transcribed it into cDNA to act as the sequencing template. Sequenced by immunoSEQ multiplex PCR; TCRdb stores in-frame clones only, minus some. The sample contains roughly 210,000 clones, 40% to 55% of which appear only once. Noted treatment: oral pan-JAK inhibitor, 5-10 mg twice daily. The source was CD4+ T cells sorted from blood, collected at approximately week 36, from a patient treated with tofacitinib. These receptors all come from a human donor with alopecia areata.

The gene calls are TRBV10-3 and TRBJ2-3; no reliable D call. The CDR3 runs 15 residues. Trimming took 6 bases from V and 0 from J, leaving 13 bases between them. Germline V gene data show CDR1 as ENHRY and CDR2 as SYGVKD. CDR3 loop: CAIRTDGASTDTQYF. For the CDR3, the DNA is TGTGCCATCAGAACGGACGGTGCTAGCACAGATACGCAGTATTTT.

The CDR3 reads CAWLTWTGTPDTQYF. In DNA form, the CDR3 reads TGTGCCTGGCTTACCTGGACAGGGACCCCAGATACGCAGTATTTT. The chain employs TRBV30 and TRBJ2-3; 8 bases line up with TRBD1. The V and J ends lost 5 bases and 4 bases, in that order; junction bases with no gene match: 11. Per the germline V gene, CDR1 is GTSNPN and CDR2 is SVGIG (reference sequence). There are 15 residues in the CDR3.

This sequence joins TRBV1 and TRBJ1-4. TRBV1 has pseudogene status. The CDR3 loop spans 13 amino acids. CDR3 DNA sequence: TGCACCAGCAGCCAAGGGCGGAAGGAAAAACTGTTTTTT. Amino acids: CTSSQGRKEKLFF.

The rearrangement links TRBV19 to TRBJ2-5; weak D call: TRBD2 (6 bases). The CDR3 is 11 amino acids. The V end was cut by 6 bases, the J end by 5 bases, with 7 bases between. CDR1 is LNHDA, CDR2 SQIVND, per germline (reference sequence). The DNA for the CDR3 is TGTGCCAGTAGACGGGGGGAGACCCAGTACTTC. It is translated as CASRRGETQYF.

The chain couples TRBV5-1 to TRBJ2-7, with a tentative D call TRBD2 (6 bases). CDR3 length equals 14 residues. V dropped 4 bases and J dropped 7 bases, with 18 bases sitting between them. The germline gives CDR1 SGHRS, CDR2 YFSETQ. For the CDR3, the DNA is TGCGCCAGCAGCGAGGGAACCTCCGCGGGAGAGCAGTACTTC. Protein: CASSEGTSAGEQYF.

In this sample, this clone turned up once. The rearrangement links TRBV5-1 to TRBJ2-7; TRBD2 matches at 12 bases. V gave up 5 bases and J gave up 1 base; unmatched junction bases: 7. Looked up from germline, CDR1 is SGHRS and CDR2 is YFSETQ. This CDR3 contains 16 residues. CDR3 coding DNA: TGCGCCAGCAGACTAGCGGGAGGACCCCCTTCCTACGAGCAGTACTTC. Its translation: CASRLAGGPPSYEQYF. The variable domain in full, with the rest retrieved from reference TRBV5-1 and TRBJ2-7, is KAGVTQTPRYLIKTRGQQVTLSCSPISGHRSVSWYQQTPGQGLQFLFEYFSETQRNKGNFPGRFSGRQFSNSRSEMNVSTLELGDSALYLCASRLAGGPPSYEQYFGPGTRLTVT.

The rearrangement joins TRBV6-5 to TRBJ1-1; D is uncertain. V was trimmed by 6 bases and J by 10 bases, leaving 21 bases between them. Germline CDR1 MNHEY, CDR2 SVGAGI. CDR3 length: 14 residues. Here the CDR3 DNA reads TGTGCCAGCAGATCTGCTCCGGGCGGTAGCTTAGCTTTCTTT. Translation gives CASRSAPGGSLAFF.

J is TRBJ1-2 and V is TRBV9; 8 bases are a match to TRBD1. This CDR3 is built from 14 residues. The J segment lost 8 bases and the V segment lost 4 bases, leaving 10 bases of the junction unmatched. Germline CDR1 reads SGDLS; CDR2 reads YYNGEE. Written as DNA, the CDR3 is TGTGCCAGCAGCCTACGACAGGGGCGAGACGGCTACACCTTC. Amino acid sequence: CASSLRQGRDGYTF.

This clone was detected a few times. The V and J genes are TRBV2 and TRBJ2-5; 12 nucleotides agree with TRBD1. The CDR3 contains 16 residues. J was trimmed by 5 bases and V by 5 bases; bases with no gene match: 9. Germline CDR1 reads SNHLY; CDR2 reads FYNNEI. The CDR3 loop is CASSTGTGGVWETQYF. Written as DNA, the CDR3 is TGTGCCAGCAGTACTGGGACAGGGGGCGTATGGGAGACCCAGTACTTC. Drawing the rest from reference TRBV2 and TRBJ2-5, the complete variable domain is EPEVTQTPSHQVTQMGQEVILRCVPISNHLYFYWYRQILGQKVEFLVSFYNNEISEKSEIFDDQFSVERPDGSNFTLKIRSTKLEDSAMYFCASSTGTGGVWETQYFGPGTRLLVL.

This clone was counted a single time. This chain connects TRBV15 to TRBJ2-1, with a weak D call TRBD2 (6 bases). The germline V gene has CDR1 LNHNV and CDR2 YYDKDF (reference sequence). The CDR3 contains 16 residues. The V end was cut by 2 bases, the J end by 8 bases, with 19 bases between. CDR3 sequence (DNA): TGTGCCACCAGCAGAAATCGGGACTTGCCCCCCGATGAGCAGTTCTTC. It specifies CATSRNRDLPPDEQFF.

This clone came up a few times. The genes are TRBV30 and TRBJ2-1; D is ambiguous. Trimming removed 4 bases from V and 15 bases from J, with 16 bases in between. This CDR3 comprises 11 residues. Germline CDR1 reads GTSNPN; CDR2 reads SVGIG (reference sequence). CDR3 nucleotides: TGTGCCTGGACTACGACCCTGGCGAGGTTCTTC. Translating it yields CAWTTTLARFF. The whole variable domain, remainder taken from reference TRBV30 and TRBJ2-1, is SQTIHQWPATLVQPVGSPLSLECTVEGTSNPNLYWYRQAAGRGLQLLFYSVGIGQISSEVPQNLSASRPQDRQFILSSKKLLLSDSGFYLCAWTTTLARFFGPGTRLTVL.

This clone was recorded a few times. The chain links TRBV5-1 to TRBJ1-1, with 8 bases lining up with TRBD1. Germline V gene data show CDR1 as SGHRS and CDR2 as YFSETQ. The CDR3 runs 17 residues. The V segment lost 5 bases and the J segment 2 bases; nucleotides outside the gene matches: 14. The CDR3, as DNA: TGCGCCAGCAGGGTTGGGGCAGGGGGCCGCGGAAACACTGAAGCTTTCTTT. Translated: CASRVGAGGRGNTEAFF.

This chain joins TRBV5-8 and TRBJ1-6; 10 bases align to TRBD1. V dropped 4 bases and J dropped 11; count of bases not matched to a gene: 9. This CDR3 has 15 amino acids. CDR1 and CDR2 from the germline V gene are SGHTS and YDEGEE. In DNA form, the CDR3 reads TGTGCCAGCAGCACCCGACAGGGGGCCAGAACACCCCTCCACTTT. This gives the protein CASSTRQGARTPLHF.

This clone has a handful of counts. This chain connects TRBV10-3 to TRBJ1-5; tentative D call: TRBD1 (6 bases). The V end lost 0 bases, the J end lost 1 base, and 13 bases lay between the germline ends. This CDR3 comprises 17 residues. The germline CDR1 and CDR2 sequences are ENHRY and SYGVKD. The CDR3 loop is CAISESYREASNQPQHF. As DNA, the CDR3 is TGTGCCATCAGTGAGTCTTACAGGGAGGCAAGCAATCAGCCCCAGCATTTT.

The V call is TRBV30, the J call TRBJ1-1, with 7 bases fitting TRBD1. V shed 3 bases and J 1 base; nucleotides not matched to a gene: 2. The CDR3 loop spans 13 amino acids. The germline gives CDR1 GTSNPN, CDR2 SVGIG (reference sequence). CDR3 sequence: CAWSRDRNTEAFF. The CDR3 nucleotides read TGTGCCTGGAGCCGGGACAGGAACACTGAAGCTTTCTTT.

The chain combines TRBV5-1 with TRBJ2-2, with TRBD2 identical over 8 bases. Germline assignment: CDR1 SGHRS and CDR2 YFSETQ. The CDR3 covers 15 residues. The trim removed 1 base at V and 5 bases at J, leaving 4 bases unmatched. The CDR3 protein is CASSLTGGLTGELFF. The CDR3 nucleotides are TGCGCCAGCAGCTTGACGGGAGGGCTAACCGGGGAGCTGTTTTTT.

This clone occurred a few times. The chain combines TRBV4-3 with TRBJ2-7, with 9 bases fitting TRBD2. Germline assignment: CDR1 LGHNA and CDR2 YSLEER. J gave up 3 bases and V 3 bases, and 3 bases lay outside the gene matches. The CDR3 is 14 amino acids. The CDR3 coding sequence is TGCGCCAGCAGCCAGTCAGCGGGAGGCTACGAGCAGTACTTC. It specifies CASSQSAGGYEQYF.

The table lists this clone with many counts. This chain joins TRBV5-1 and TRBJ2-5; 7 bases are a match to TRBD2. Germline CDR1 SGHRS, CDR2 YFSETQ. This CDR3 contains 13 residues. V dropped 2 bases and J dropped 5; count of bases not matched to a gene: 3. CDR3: CASSFQGGETQYF. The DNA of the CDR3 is TGCGCCAGCAGCTTTCAGGGAGGGGAGACCCAGTACTTC. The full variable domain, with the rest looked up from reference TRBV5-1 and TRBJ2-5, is KAGVTQTPRYLIKTRGQQVTLSCSPISGHRSVSWYQQTPGQGLQFLFEYFSETQRNKGNFPGRFSGRQFSNSRSEMNVSTLELGDSALYLCASSFQGGETQYFGPGTRLLVL.

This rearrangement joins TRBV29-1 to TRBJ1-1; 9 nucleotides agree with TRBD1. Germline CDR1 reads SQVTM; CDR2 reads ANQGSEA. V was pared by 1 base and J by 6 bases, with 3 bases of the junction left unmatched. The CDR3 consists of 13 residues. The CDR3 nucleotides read TGCAGCGTTGAAGGGGACAGGGTACCTGAAGCTTTCTTT. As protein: CSVEGDRVPEAFF.

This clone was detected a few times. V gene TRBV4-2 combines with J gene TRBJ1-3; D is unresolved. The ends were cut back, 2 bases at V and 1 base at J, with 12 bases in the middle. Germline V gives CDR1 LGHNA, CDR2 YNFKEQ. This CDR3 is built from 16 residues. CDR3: CASSQPPGASGNTIYF. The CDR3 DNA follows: TGTGCCAGCAGCCAACCTCCGGGAGCATCTGGAAACACCATATATTTT.